Described below is a single T cell receptor beta chain sequence and its context. Antigen: not known. The sample originates from a study of T cell responses to AZD1222 COVID-19 vaccine. The study, taken as a whole, reports: Donors skewed white British and female; clonal diversity was possibly underestimated. Mapped onto spike, vaccine-associated CD4 TCRs spanned it and were dominant at 160-218 and 743-854. Sampling captured repertoires only after the peak T cell response. Nearly half of spike-specific TCRs reportedly target unmutated variant regions.

TCRdb keeps only in-frame clones here, not all; method: immunoSEQ multiplex PCR. The listing contains over 120,000 clones. CDR3 length: 16 amino acids. The V end lost 4 bases, the J end lost 9 bases, and 22 bases lay between the germline ends. CDR1 is MGHRA, CDR2 YSYEKL, per germline. The origin of this receptor is an adult in good health. The chain uses TRBV4-1 and TRBJ2-1; D may be TRBD1 or TRBD2 (6 bases each). Sequences were obtained from peripheral blood. The CDR3: CASSLTPGAGEVEQFF. Here the CDR3 DNA reads TGCGCCAGCAGCCTCACCCCCGGGGCAGGGGAGGTTGAGCAGTTCTTC.